The 3 T cell receptor beta chains presented below share a single source sample, sequenced in a study of cytomegalovirus exposure and HLA in healthy donors (dated by TCRdb to the late 2010s). The library was made by the immunoSEQ multiplex PCR assay. The multiplex PCR relied on a mix of 60 forward primers for TCR Vbeta segments and 13 reverse primers for TCR Jbeta segments. Entries here come from immuneACCESS through TCRdb and include only in-frame sequences with V and J called. Some clones fail to appear in such tables; in the studies checked, an unresolved V gene covers under half of the shortfall, and the cause of the remainder is unknown. The sample has approximately 170,000 clones on record, just under 75% of them singletons. Jointly, the top ten make up approximately 3.1% of the sample. The sequencing input was PBMCs. The source is a woman aged 25 to 39 in good health and CMV-seropositive.

This chain joins TRBV9 and TRBJ2-3; perhaps TRBD1 as D (7 bases). This CDR3 region has 16 residues. CDR1 is SGDLS, CDR2 YYNGEE, per germline. The V and J ends lost 3 bases and 4 bases respectively, with 18 bases between them. CDR3 loop: CASSGWGQRGADTQYF. In nucleotides, the CDR3 is TGTGCCAGCAGCGGATGGGGACAGAGGGGGGCAGATACGCAGTATTTT. The full variable domain, rest sourced from reference TRBV9 and TRBJ2-3, is DSGVTQTPKHLITATGQRVTLRCSPRSGDLSVYWYQQSLDQGLQFLIQYYNGEERAKGNILERFSAQQFPDLHSELNLSSLELGDSALYFCASSGWGQRGADTQYFGPGTRLTVL.

The chain joins TRBV25-1 to TRBJ2-7; D is possibly TRBD1 (5 bases). Trimming pared 5 bases from V and 7 bases from J, leaving 9 bases between. Germline V gives CDR1 MGHDK, CDR2 SYGVNS. CDR3 size: 11 residues. CDR3 loop: CASSMGHEQYF. The CDR3 DNA is TGTGCCAGCAGTATGGGGCATGAGCAGTACTTC.

J is TRBJ2-1 and V is TRBV28, with D possibly matching TRBD1 (6 bases). CDR3 size: 15 residues. The germline V gene has CDR1 MDHEN and CDR2 SYDVKM. V was trimmed by 6 bases and J by 5 bases, leaving 17 bases between them. The CDR3 bases are TGTGCCAGCAGGTTTTCAGGGGAAAGTAACAATGAGCAGTTCTTC. This gives the protein CASRFSGESNNEQFF.